These 27 T cell receptor beta chains came from one sample sequenced in a study of T-cell reconstitution after alpha-beta-depleted transplantation in children. TCRbeta library construction was performed incorporating unique molecular identifiers. TCRdb itself ran the PCR reads through MiXCR, one entry per CDR3 protein. The sample contains approximately 400,000 distinct CDR3 sequences, 11% of which appear only once. Specimen: PBMCs from the stem cell graft donor, collected from the stem cell graft. These receptors originate from a human donor who donated a stem cell graft to a child with acute myeloid leukemia.

Ten or more counts support this clonotype. The gene calls are TRBV20-1 and TRBJ1-1; no definite D call. Germline V gene lookup returns CDR1 DFQATT and CDR2 SNEGSKA (reference sequence). This CDR3 spans 12 amino acids. The V end was cut by 1 base, the J end by 1 base, with 4 bases between. CDR3 in amino acids: CSARGGNTEAFF. DNA of the CDR3: TGCAGTGCTAGAGGAGGGAACACTGAAGCTTTCTTT.

Only a few counts were recorded for this clonotype. The CDR3 sequence is CASSLVGTGDDEQYF. In DNA form, the CDR3 reads TGTGCCAGCAGCTTAGTAGGGACAGGGGACGACGAGCAGTACTTC. This chain links TRBV7-9 with TRBJ2-7, with TRBD1 identical over 10 bases. The V gene's germline CDR1 is SEHNR and CDR2 FQNEAQ (reference sequence). CDR3 length equals 15 residues. Trimming cost V 1 base and J 5 bases; bases outside gene matches: 5.

This clonotype has a handful of counts. The chain links TRBV7-2 to TRBJ2-5, with 9 positions matching TRBD2. CDR3 length: 16 amino acids. Germline V gene lookup returns CDR1 SGHTA and CDR2 FQGNSA. V lost 5 bases to trimming and J lost 1 base; unmatched junction nucleotides: 8. CDR3 protein: CASSPRGSGGQETQYF. CDR3 bases: TGTGCCAGCAGCCCCCGGGGTAGCGGGGGCCAAGAGACCCAGTACTTC.

This clonotype has more than one count but fewer than ten. The V and J genes are TRBV9 and TRBJ2-2; maybe TRBD2 (6 bases). Trimming took off 0 bases at V and 6 bases at J, with 27 bases between the two ends. Looked up from germline, CDR1 is SGDLS and CDR2 is YYNGEE. There are 20 residues in the CDR3. The CDR3: CASSVVGWPRDSHGSGELFF. CDR3 in DNA: TGTGCCAGCAGCGTAGTCGGATGGCCCAGGGACTCCCACGGGTCCGGGGAGCTGTTTTTT.

The chain employs TRBV6-5 and TRBJ1-5; unclear D gene. This CDR3 comprises 15 residues. Germline V gene data show CDR1 as MNHEY and CDR2 as SVGAGI. Trimming pared 6 bases from V and 0 bases from J, leaving 12 bases between. CDR3 in amino acids: CASRRRGYSNQPQHF. CDR3 sequence (DNA): TGTGCCAGCAGACGACGGGGTTATAGCAATCAGCCCCAGCATTTT.

In its sample, this clonotype was seen a few times. The genes are TRBV12-3 or TRBV12-4 and TRBJ2-6; D could derive from TRBD1 or TRBD2 (6 bases each). Deletions cut 2 bases from V and 0 bases from J, with 17 bases between. The CDR3 consists of 19 residues. CDR3 sequence (DNA): TGTGCCAGCAGTTTATGGGGGGCAGAACTTTCCTCTGGGGCCAACGTCCTGACTTTC. Protein: CASSLWGAELSSGANVLTF.

This clonotype was picked up a small number of times. The gene calls are TRBV15 and TRBJ2-5, with TRBD2 identical over 7 bases. Germline V CDR1 and CDR2: LNHNV, YYDKDF (reference sequence). The CDR3 contains 14 residues. V shed 1 base and J 3 bases; nucleotides not matched to a gene: 2. CDR3 loop: CATSRAGREETQYF. The CDR3 nucleotides read TGTGCCACCAGCAGAGCGGGGAGGGAAGAGACCCAGTACTTC.

This clonotype was observed a few times. The gene calls are TRBV3-1 and TRBJ2-5, with D perhaps being TRBD1 or TRBD2 (6 bases each). CDR1 and CDR2 from the germline V gene are LGHDT and YNNKEL (reference sequence). The germline V and J ends were trimmed by 0 bases and 1 base, with 21 bases remaining between them. This CDR3 has 19 amino acids. CDR3 sequence (DNA): TGTGCCAGCAGCCAAGATAGGGGTTCGGGGGCGAACTTCCAAGAGACCCAGTACTTC. This codes for CASSQDRGSGANFQETQYF.

This clonotype was counted between two and nine times. The gene calls are TRBV12-3 or TRBV12-4 and TRBJ2-7, with 7 positions matching TRBD2. The CDR3 spans 14 residues. Trimming at V came to 4 bases and at J to 6 bases, leaving 9 bases not matched to a gene. The CDR3: CASSSSGTSTEQYF. In nucleotides, the CDR3 is TGTGCCAGCAGTTCAAGCGGGACCTCTACCGAGCAGTACTTC.

This clonotype has just one count. The chain recombines TRBV30 with TRBJ2-1, with 10 bases fitting TRBD1. The ends lost 7 bases at V and 10 bases at J; junction bases unmatched: 10. This CDR3 is 13 amino acids long. Germline CDR1 GTSNPN, CDR2 SVGIG (reference sequence). The CDR3 sequence is CALNRDRGQEQFF. CDR3 DNA: TGTGCCTTAAACCGGGACAGGGGACAGGAGCAGTTCTTC.

CDR3 region: CASSETPFYRPPYNEQFF. The CDR3 DNA is TGTGCCAGCAGTGAAACCCCCTTCTACAGGCCCCCCTACAATGAGCAGTTCTTC. V gene TRBV6-1 combines with J gene TRBJ2-1; TRBD1 might be the D (5 bases). This CDR3 comprises 18 residues. Germline lookup yields CDR1 MNHNS and CDR2 SASEGT. V was trimmed by 2 bases and J by 2 bases, leaving 19 bases between them.

The chain recombines TRBV7-9 with TRBJ2-1, with D maybe TRBD2 (6 bases). Germline CDR1 and CDR2: SEHNR and FQNEAQ (reference sequence). With 1 base removed from V and 6 bases from J, the gap between germline ends came to 13 bases. The CDR3 length is 15 residues. CDR3 sequence (DNA): TGTGCCAGCAGCTTAGAGGCCCTCGGGGGCAATGAGCAGTTCTTC. Translating it yields CASSLEALGGNEQFF.

This clonotype showed up many times. This chain joins TRBV20-1 and TRBJ1-3; D ambiguous. The CDR3 is 12 residues long. CDR1 DFQATT and CDR2 SNEGSKA come from the germline V gene (reference sequence). V was clipped by 6 bases and J by 2 bases, with 8 bases between them. The CDR3, as DNA: TGCAGTGCCCAACTTGCTGGAAACACCATATATTTT. It is translated as CSAQLAGNTIYF.

This chain uses TRBV7-6 with TRBJ2-1; 8 bases line up with TRBD1. This CDR3 spans 18 amino acids. Trimming cost V 1 base and J 2 bases; bases outside gene matches: 10. Germline V gene lookup returns CDR1 SGHVS and CDR2 FNYEAQ. The CDR3, as DNA: TGTGCCAGCAGCTTAGGGGGCCTCACACAGGGGGCCTACAATGAGCAGTTCTTC. This translates into CASSLGGLTQGAYNEQFF.

This clonotype was seen at least ten times. The chain links TRBV12-3 or TRBV12-4 to TRBJ2-2; 8 nucleotides agree with TRBD2. The CDR3 totals 15 residues. Trimming cost V 3 bases and J 4 bases; bases outside gene matches: 4. The CDR3 DNA reads as TGTGCCAGCAGTTTTCGGCTAGCGGGCACCGGGGAGCTGTTTTTT. Translated, it gives CASSFRLAGTGELFF.

The rearrangement links TRBV10-3 to TRBJ1-2, with D maybe TRBD1 (5 bases). The V gene's germline CDR1 is ENHRY and CDR2 SYGVKD. The CDR3 covers 15 residues. The V end was cut by 2 bases, the J end by 3 bases, with 13 bases between. The CDR3 DNA reads as TGTGCCATCAGTGAGACCCTCGAGGGGTACTATGGCTACACCTTC. Translating gives CAISETLEGYYGYTF.

The chain carries TRBV20-1 and TRBJ1-2; 8 nucleotides line up with TRBD1. From germline, CDR1 is DFQATT and CDR2 SNEGSKA (reference sequence). V dropped 3 bases and J dropped 5; count of bases not matched to a gene: 5. The CDR3 runs 13 residues. The CDR3 nucleotides are TGCAGTGCTAGTGTAACAGGGGGGTATGGCTACACCTTC. It encodes CSASVTGGYGYTF.

This clonotype appeared a few times. The chain joins TRBV12-3 or TRBV12-4 to TRBJ2-7; the D is unclear. Trimming shortened V by 3 bases and J by 3 bases, and 6 bases separated the two germline ends. The CDR3 has 12 amino acids. The CDR3 DNA follows: TGTGCCAGCAGTTTGCGCCGCTACGAGCAGTACTTC. Translating gives CASSLRRYEQYF.

This chain links TRBV9 with TRBJ2-7; D gene uncertain. V gave up 0 bases and J gave up 2 bases, with 9 bases separating them. The CDR3 is made up of 14 amino acids. The germline V gene has CDR1 SGDLS and CDR2 YYNGEE. The CDR3 sequence is CASSVAVEPYEQYF. DNA of the CDR3: TGTGCCAGCAGCGTAGCCGTAGAACCCTACGAGCAGTACTTC.

This clonotype was seen a handful of times. The gene calls are TRBV20-1 and TRBJ2-7, with no clear D. V was clipped by 1 base and J by 5 bases, with 9 bases between them. Germline values: CDR1 DFQATT, CDR2 SNEGSKA (reference sequence). The CDR3 extends over 12 amino acids. CDR3 protein: CSARADGDEQYV. The CDR3 bases are TGCAGTGCTAGAGCAGACGGCGACGAGCAGTACGTC.

The CDR3 protein is CASSLVGGLAGGRQETQYF. CDR3 nucleotide sequence: TGTGCCAGCAGCTTAGTCGGCGGACTAGCGGGGGGCCGGCAAGAGACCCAGTACTTC. The chain employs TRBV11-2 and TRBJ2-5; 14 nucleotides agree with TRBD2. This CDR3 is built from 19 residues. After removal of 1 base from V and 2 bases from J, the junction contained 9 bases not matched to a gene. Germline-derived CDR1 and CDR2 are SGHAT and FQNNGV.

At least ten counts were recorded for this clonotype. The J gene is TRBJ1-5, the V gene TRBV5-1; no firm D call. V was shortened by 0 bases and J by 3 bases, with 7 bases between the two germline ends. Germline CDR1 SGHRS, CDR2 YFSETQ. The CDR3 is made up of 14 amino acids. The CDR3 region is CASSLGEDNQPQHF. CDR3 coding DNA: TGCGCCAGCAGCTTGGGGGAGGACAATCAGCCCCAGCATTTT.

This clonotype was observed many times. The gene calls are TRBV7-2 and TRBJ2-1; D is possibly TRBD2 (6 bases). V was clipped by 1 base and J by 3 bases, with 13 bases between them. The germline V gene has CDR1 SGHTA and CDR2 FQGNSA. The CDR3 spans 16 residues. The CDR3 coding sequence is TGTGCCAGCAGCTTAGGGGCGGGAAGAATCTACAATGAGCAGTTCTTC. Amino acids: CASSLGAGRIYNEQFF. Full variable domain (missing parts from reference TRBV7-2 and TRBJ2-1): GAGVSQSPSNKVTEKGKDVELRCDPISGHTALYWYRQSLGQGLEFLIYFQGNSAPDKSGLPSDRFSAERTGGSVSTLTIQRTQQEDSAVYLCASSLGAGRIYNEQFFGPGTRLTVL.

This clonotype was observed many times. This sequence joins TRBV29-1 and TRBJ2-5; D unresolved. CDR3 length equals 12 residues. The germline gives CDR1 SQVTM, CDR2 ANQGSEA. V lost 5 bases and J lost 1, with 8 bases in between. CDR3 amino acids: CSVKPGQETQYF. The CDR3 DNA sequence: TGCAGCGTTAAACCGGGCCAAGAGACCCAGTACTTC.

V gene TRBV10-3 combines with J gene TRBJ2-1, with TRBD2 identical over 10 bases. Germline V lookup: CDR1 ENHRY, CDR2 SYGVKD. V shed 6 bases and J 9 bases; nucleotides not matched to a gene: 8. The CDR3 is made up of 14 amino acids. In DNA, the CDR3 is TGTGCCATCAGCCCTAGCGGGAGAGGGGGTGAGCAGTTCTTC. This translates into CAISPSGRGGEQFF.

The chain combines TRBV3-1 with TRBJ2-7, with 8 bases identical to TRBD1. The CDR3 contains 15 residues. Germline lookup yields CDR1 LGHDT and CDR2 YNNKEL (reference sequence). Trimming took 1 base from V and 4 from J; bases not matched to a gene: 6. CDR3 amino acids: CASSQGTGSGYEQYF. Here the CDR3 DNA reads TGTGCCAGCAGCCAAGGGACAGGGAGCGGGTACGAGCAGTACTTC.

The V call is TRBV29-1, the J call TRBJ2-1, with a tentative D call TRBD1 (6 bases). Germline V lookup: CDR1 SQVTM, CDR2 ANQGSEA. There are 12 residues in the CDR3. V was clipped by 6 bases and J by 4 bases, with 10 bases between them. The CDR3 DNA is TGCAGCGTGGGGGCGCGTTACAATGAGCAGTTCTTC. Protein: CSVGARYNEQFF.